This entry describes one T cell receptor (beta chain). Its antigen is unknown. The CDR3 covers 18 residues. Measured with immunoSEQ multiplex PCR; TCRdb has only the in-frame clones, and not every one. The table records roughly 520,000 clones, about 96% of them present only once. These data belong to a study of shared clonotypes between healthy human individuals. Findings and caveats of the study: The study found lower generation probabilities in non-shared clonotypes than in those shared by all four donors.

V and J are TRBV21-1 and TRBJ1-5. TRBV21-1 constitutes a pseudogene. Sequences were obtained from naive CD4+ T cells sorted from blood. Subset described: CD45RA+ positively selected. The sequence was obtained from a woman between 25 and 40 years old in good health. In DNA form, the CDR3 reads TGTGCCAGCAGCAAAGTGGCGGGGTGTTCAGGCAGCAATCAGCCCCAGCATTTT. This translates into CASSKVAGCSGSNQPQHF.